One TCR beta chain is described in this entry. This entry belongs to a study of T cells in Graves' hyperthyroidism and ophthalmopathy. TCR beta CDR3 regions were amplified from RNA transcripts. TCR CDR3 underwent first-round RT-PCR with the HTBI primer set. A single record per CDR3 protein comes from TCRdb applying MiXCR to the multiplex PCR reads. The sample shows hundreds of thousands of distinct CDR3 sequences, 35% to 40% of them seen only once. Out of approximately 9.9 ml of fresh peripheral blood came the PBMCs. The source of this sequence is a man aged 18 to 30 with Graves' hyperthyroidism. What was sequenced was blood.

The CDR3 DNA sequence: TGTGCCAGCAGTGAAGGGGGGGCAGGTTCGAATGAGCAGTTCTTC. It specifies CASSEGGAGSNEQFF. This chain links TRBV6-4 with TRBJ2-1, with D perhaps TRBD2 (7 bases). V lost 3 bases and J 7 bases, leaving 16 bases between the germline ends. This CDR3 is built from 15 residues. Germline lookup yields CDR1 MRHNA and CDR2 SNTAGT.